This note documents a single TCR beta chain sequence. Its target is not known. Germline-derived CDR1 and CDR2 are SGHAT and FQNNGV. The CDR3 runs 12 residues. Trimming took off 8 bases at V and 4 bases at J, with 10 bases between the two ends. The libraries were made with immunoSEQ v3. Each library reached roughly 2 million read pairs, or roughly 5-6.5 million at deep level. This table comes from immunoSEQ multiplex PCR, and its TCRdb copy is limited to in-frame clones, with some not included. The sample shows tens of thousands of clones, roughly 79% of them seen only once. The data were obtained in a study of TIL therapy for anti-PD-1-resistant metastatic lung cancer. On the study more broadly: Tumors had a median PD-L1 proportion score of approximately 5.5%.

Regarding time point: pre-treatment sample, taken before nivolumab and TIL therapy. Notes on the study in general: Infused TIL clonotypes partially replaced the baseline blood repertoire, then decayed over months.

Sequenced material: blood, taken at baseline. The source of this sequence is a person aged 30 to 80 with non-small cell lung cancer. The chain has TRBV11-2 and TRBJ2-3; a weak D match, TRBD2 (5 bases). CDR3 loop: CASGLGADTQYF. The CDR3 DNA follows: TGTGCCAGCGGTCTCGGGGCAGATACGCAGTATTTT.